These 13 T cell receptor beta chains share one sample of origin, sequenced in a study of lymphopenia after photon versus proton radiotherapy. Only in-frame clones appear in the TCRdb table, and some are missing; sequencing was by immunoSEQ multiplex PCR. The sample carries thousands of clones, about 65% recorded once. The source material was peripheral blood, sampled from a patient treated with proton-based radiotherapy. The receptors stem from a man of 80 years or more with esophageal cancer.

This clone was counted once. The rearrangement joins TRBV14 to TRBJ1-5; D remains unclear. V shed 0 bases and J shed 5 bases, with 14 bases lying between them. In germline, CDR1 is SGHDN, CDR2 FVKESK. This CDR3 is built from 16 residues. The CDR3 region has the DNA TGTGCCAGCAGCCAAGATTCGAACGGGGTATATCAGCCCCAGCATTTT. Amino acids: CASSQDSNGVYQPQHF.

This sequence joins TRBV27 and TRBJ2-1; D is unclear. The V and J ends lost 5 bases and 2 bases respectively, with 10 bases between them. The V gene's germline CDR1 is MNHEY and CDR2 SMNVEV (reference sequence). CDR3 length: 14 residues. The CDR3 is CASSPFSAYNEQFF. In DNA form, the CDR3 reads TGTGCCAGCAGTCCATTCAGCGCCTACAATGAGCAGTTCTTC.

Within the sample, this clone is hyperexpanded. The V and J genes are TRBV29-1 and TRBJ1-1; D gene ambiguous. The CDR3 contains 12 residues. CDR1 is SQVTM, CDR2 ANQGSEA, per germline. V was pared by 6 bases and J by 4 bases, with 12 bases between. The CDR3 protein is CSVVETSTEAFF. In DNA, the CDR3 is TGCAGCGTGGTCGAGACGAGCACTGAAGCTTTCTTT.

The rearrangement joins TRBV11-3 to TRBJ1-6; 7 bases agree with TRBD1. J lost 8 bases, V lost 1 base, and 2 bases had no gene match. Germline-derived CDR1 and CDR2 are SGHNT and YENEEA. This CDR3 spans 14 amino acids. The CDR3 nucleotides are TGTGCCAGCAGCTTAGTAGACAGGGATTCACCCCTCCACTTT. Translation: CASSLVDRDSPLHF. Filled out from reference TRBV11-3 and TRBJ1-6, the complete variable domain reads EAGVVQSPRYKIIEKKQPVAFWCNPISGHNTLYWYLQNLGQGPELLIRYENEEAVDDSQLPKDRFSAERLKGVDSTLKIQPAELGDSAVYLCASSLVDRDSPLHFGNGTRLTVT.

The J gene is TRBJ2-7, the V gene TRBV7-2; 8 bases align to TRBD1. Per the germline V gene, CDR1 is SGHTA and CDR2 is FQGNSA. The V gene end was trimmed by 1 base and the J gene end by 2 bases; junction bases not matched to a gene: 4. The CDR3 sequence is 15 residues long. The CDR3 loop reads CASSLGRTGPYEQYF. The DNA for the CDR3 is TGTGCCAGCAGCTTAGGTCGGACAGGGCCCTACGAGCAGTACTTC.

The rearrangement links TRBV27 to TRBJ1-1, with D possibly TRBD1 on 5 matching bases. CDR3 length equals 15 residues. Trimming took 6 bases from V and 0 from J, leaving 14 bases between them. Germline V gene lookup returns CDR1 MNHEY and CDR2 SMNVEV (reference sequence). The CDR3 nucleotides are TGTGCCAGCAGGTATACAGGACCTCTGAACACTGAAGCTTTCTTT. The encoded protein is CASRYTGPLNTEAFF.

The J gene is TRBJ2-7, the V gene TRBV27; D is unresolved. The CDR3 extends over 14 amino acids. Germline CDR1 and CDR2: MNHEY and SMNVEV (reference sequence). V was pared by 10 bases and J by 2 bases, with 18 bases between. CDR3: CATKHSYRAYEQYF. The CDR3 DNA follows: TGTGCCACCAAACACTCGTACAGAGCCTACGAGCAGTACTTC.

V is TRBV7-6 and J is TRBJ2-3, with D tentatively TRBD2 (6 bases). The V end lost 4 bases, the J end lost 5 bases, and 13 bases lay between the germline ends. CDR1 and CDR2 (germline): SGHVS, FNYEAQ. This CDR3 contains 14 residues. The CDR3 sequence is CASSSGARGDTQYF. The CDR3 bases are TGTGCCAGCAGCTCCGGGGCGCGGGGAGATACGCAGTATTTT.

The chain links TRBV9 to TRBJ2-7; D unclear. Between the trimmed V and J ends, which lost 4 bases and 5 bases, there was a span of 10 bases. CDR1 is SGDLS and CDR2 is YYNGEE in the germline V gene. This CDR3 has 12 amino acids. The chain's CDR3 is CASSQDRHEQYF. Here the CDR3 DNA reads TGTGCCAGCAGCCAAGATCGCCACGAGCAGTACTTC.

The chain links TRBV11-1 to TRBJ2-2; no definite D call. Germline CDR1 reads SGHAT; CDR2 reads FQDESV (reference sequence). The V end was cut by 0 bases, the J end by 7 bases, with 9 bases between. This CDR3 has 14 residues. The CDR3 sequence is CASSLARGFGELFF. CDR3 nucleotide sequence: TGTGCCAGCAGCTTAGCGCGTGGGTTCGGGGAGCTGTTTTTT.

This chain uses TRBV5-1 with TRBJ2-7; possible D gene TRBD2, 6 bases. Trimming pared 4 bases from V and 7 bases from J, leaving 15 bases between. The CDR3 runs 13 residues. The germline V gene has CDR1 SGHRS and CDR2 YFSETQ. CDR3 nucleotides: TGCGCCAGCAGCCGGGGGTCCCGGGAAGAGCAGTACTTC. Its translation: CASSRGSREEQYF.

The chain recombines TRBV30 with TRBJ1-2, with D possibly being TRBD1 (6 bases). This CDR3 is 14 amino acids long. Germline values: CDR1 GTSNPN, CDR2 SVGIG (reference sequence). Trimming stripped 0 bases from V and 4 bases from J, with 12 bases between. CDR3 protein: CAWSVGGAPYGYTF. As DNA, the CDR3 is TGTGCCTGGAGTGTCGGGGGGGCCCCCTATGGCTACACCTTC. The whole variable domain, filled in from reference TRBV30 and TRBJ1-2, reads SQTIHQWPATLVQPVGSPLSLECTVEGTSNPNLYWYRQAAGRGLQLLFYSVGIGQISSEVPQNLSASRPQDRQFILSSKKLLLSDSGFYLCAWSVGGAPYGYTFGSGTRLTVV.

The chain carries TRBV7-3 and TRBJ2-2; no clear D gene. CDR1 is SGHTA and CDR2 is FQGTGA in the germline V gene. Trimming pared 5 bases from V and 5 bases from J, leaving 12 bases between. This CDR3 spans 14 amino acids. For the CDR3, the DNA is TGTGCCAGCAGCCTGCAGACTGGAACCGGGGAGCTGTTTTTT. Translating gives CASSLQTGTGELFF.